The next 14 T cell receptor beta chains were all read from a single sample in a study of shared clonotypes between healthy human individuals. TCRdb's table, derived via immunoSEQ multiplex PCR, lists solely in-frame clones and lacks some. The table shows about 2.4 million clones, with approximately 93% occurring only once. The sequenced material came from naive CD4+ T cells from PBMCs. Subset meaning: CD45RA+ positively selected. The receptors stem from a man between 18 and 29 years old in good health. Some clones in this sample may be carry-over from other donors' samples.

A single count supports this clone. In nucleotides, the CDR3 is TGTAGTGGTGGGAGCGGAACAGATACGCAGTATTTT. As protein: CSGGSGTDTQYF. V and J are TRBV21-1 and TRBJ2-3; the table calls TRBD2, which could not be checked here. TRBV21-1 is annotated as a pseudogene. The length of the CDR3 is 12 residues.

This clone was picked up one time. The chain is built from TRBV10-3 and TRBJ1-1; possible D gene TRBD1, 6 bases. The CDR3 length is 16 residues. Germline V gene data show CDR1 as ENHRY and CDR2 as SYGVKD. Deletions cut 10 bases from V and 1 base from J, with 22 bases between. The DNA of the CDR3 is TGTGCCACGAGTTCCAGGGGTGGTGGGCGGAACACTGAAGCTTTCTTT. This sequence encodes CATSSRGGGRNTEAFF.

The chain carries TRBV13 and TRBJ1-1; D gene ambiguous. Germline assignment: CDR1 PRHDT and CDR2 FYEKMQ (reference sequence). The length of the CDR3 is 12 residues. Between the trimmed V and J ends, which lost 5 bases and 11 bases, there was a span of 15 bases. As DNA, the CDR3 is TGTGCCAGCAGCACCCGACGGCAAAGGGCTTTCTTT. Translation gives CASSTRRQRAFF.

The DNA of the CDR3 is TGTGCCAGCAGGCAGGCGGGACCCAACTACGAGCAGTACTTC. Translation: CASRQAGPNYEQYF. The gene calls are TRBV6-1 and TRBJ2-7; tentatively, D is TRBD2 (6 bases). The germline CDR1 and CDR2 sequences are MNHNS and SASEGT. Trimming pared 6 bases from V and 3 bases from J, leaving 15 bases between. The CDR3 contains 14 residues.

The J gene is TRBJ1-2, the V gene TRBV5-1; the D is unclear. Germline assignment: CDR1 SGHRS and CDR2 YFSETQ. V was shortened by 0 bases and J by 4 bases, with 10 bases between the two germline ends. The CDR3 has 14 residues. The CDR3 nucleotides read TGCGCCAGCAGCTTGGAAGGCAGCTCCTATGGCTACACCTTC. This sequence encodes CASSLEGSSYGYTF.

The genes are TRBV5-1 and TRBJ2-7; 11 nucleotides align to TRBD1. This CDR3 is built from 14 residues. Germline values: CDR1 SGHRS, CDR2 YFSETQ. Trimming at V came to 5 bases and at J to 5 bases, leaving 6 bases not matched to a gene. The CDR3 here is CASSGQGALNEQYF. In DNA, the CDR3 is TGCGCCAGCAGTGGACAGGGGGCACTAAACGAGCAGTACTTC.

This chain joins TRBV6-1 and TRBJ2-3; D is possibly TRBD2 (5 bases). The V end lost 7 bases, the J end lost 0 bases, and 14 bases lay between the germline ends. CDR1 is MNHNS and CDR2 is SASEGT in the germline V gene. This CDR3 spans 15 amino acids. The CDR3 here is CASTERAASTDTQYF. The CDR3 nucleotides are TGTGCCAGCACCGAGAGGGCGGCCAGCACAGATACGCAGTATTTT.

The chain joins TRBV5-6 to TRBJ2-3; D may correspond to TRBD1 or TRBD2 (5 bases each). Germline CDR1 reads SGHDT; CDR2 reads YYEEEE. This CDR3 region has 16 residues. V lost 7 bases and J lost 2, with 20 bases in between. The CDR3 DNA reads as TGTGCCAGCGACCGGCGCCGGGGCCGATACACAGATACGCAGTATTTT. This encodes CASDRRRGRYTDTQYF. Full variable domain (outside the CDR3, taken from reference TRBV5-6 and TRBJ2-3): DAGVTQSPTHLIKTRGQQVTLRCSPKSGHDTVSWYQQALGQGPQFIFQYYEEEERQRGNFPDRFSGHQFPNYSSELNVNALLLGDSALYLCASDRRRGRYTDTQYFGPGTRLTVL.

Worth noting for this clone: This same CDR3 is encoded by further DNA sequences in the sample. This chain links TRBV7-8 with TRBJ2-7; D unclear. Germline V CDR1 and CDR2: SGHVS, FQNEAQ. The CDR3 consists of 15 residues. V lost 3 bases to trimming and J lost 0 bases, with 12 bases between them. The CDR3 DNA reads TGTGCCAGCAGCTTGGAATTGGCAGTCTCCTACGAGCAGTACTTC. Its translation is CASSLELAVSYEQYF. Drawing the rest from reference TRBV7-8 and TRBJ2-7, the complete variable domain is GAGVSQSPRYKVAKRGQDVALRCDPISGHVSLFWYQQALGQGPEFLTYFQNEAQLDKSGLPSDRFFAERPEGSVSTLKIQRTQQEDSAVYLCASSLELAVSYEQYFGPGTRLTVT.

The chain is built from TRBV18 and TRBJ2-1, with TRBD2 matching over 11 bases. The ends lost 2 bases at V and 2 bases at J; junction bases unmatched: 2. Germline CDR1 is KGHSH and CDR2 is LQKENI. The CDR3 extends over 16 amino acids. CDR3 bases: TGTGCCAGCTCACCAAGTAGCGGGAGGGCCTACAATGAGCAGTTCTTC. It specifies CASSPSSGRAYNEQFF.

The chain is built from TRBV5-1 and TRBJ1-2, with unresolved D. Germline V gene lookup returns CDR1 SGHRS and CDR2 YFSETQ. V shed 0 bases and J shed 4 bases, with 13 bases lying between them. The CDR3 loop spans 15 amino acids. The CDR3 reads CASSLGGQTFYGYTF. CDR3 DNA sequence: TGCGCCAGCAGCTTGGGTGGGCAGACTTTCTATGGCTACACCTTC.

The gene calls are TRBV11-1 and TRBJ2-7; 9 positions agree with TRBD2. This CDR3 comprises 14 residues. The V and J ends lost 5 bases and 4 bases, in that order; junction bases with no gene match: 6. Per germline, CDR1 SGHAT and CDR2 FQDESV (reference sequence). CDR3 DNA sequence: TGTGCCAGCAGCACAAGGACTAGCGCTTACGAGCAGTACTTC. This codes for CASSTRTSAYEQYF.

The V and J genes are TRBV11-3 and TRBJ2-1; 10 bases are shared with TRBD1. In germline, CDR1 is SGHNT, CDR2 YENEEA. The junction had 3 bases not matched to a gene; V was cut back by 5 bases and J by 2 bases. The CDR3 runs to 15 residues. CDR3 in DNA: TGTGCCAGCAGCCCCGGGACAGGGGCCTACAATGAGCAGTTCTTC. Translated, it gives CASSPGTGAYNEQFF.

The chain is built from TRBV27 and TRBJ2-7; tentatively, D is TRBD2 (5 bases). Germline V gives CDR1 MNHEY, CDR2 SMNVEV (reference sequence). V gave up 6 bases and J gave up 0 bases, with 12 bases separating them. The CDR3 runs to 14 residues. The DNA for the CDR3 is TGTGCCAGCAGGCGGGCAGGCTTCTCCTACGAGCAGTACTTC. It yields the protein CASRRAGFSYEQYF.